This T cell receptor beta chain stems from a study of T cells in Graves' hyperthyroidism and ophthalmopathy. V lost 0 bases, J lost 3 bases, and 18 bases lay in between. Germline CDR1 and CDR2: LGHDT and YNNKEL (reference sequence). The CDR3 consists of 18 residues. Researchers amplified the TCR beta CDR3 regions from RNA transcripts. Using the HTBI primer set, a first-round RT-PCR was run on the TCR CDR3. TCRdb used MiXCR to reprocess the multiplex PCR reads, holding one entry per CDR3 protein. Of about 590,000 distinct CDR3 sequences in the sample, 15% to 18% were seen once. Study outcomes and limitations: Blood also held most thyroid clonotypes expanded beyond 0.001.

This clonotype was seen ten or more times. What it binds is unknown. Patients aged 18 to 65 with hyperthyroidism were newly diagnosed, with duration under 2 months. The gene calls are TRBV3-1 and TRBJ2-1; weak D call: TRBD2 (5 bases). The source is a woman in her thirties with Graves' hyperthyroidism. The sequenced sample was blood. In DNA form, the CDR3 reads TGTGCCAGCAGCCAAGATCGAGGCGGGCTCCTTCACTACAATGAGCAGTTCTTC. Translated, it gives CASSQDRGGLLHYNEQFF.